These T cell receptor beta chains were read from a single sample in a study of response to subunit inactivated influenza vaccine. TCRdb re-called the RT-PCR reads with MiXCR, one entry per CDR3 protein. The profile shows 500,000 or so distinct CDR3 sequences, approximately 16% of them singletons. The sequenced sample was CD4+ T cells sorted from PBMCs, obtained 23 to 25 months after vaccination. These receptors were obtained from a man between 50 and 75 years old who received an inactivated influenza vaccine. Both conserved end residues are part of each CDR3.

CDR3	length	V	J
CASSSTGGTTGELFF	15	TRBV11-1	TRBJ2-2
CASSTDRVETEAFF	14	TRBV5-1	TRBJ1-1
CASSLPRQGRMNTEAFF	17	TRBV7-2	TRBJ1-1
CASSHRDRGRGTGELFF	17	TRBV5-6	TRBJ2-2
CASSLAASGGPGVYEQYF	18	TRBV5-5	TRBJ2-7
CASSEARETQYF	12	TRBV2	TRBJ2-5
CASALSGGTTGELFF	15	TRBV27	TRBJ2-2
CASTGTGGKETQYF	14	TRBV6-1	TRBJ2-5
CASSRDGNRGNTEAFF	16	TRBV18	TRBJ1-1
CSASTGFKKGTQYF	14	TRBV20-1	TRBJ2-5
CSAPGLAKPTDTQYF	15	TRBV20-1	TRBJ2-3
CASSWGNTIYF	11	TRBV6-5	TRBJ1-3
CASRAGGSTDTQYF	14	TRBV10-2	TRBJ2-3
CASKPEANYGYTF	13	TRBV6-2/TRBV6-3	TRBJ1-2
CASSYTGDGYTF	12	TRBV5-1	TRBJ1-2
CASRTGTGDSGANVLTF	17	TRBV21-1	TRBJ2-6
CASSQEVGRAQPQHF	15	TRBV3-1	TRBJ1-5
CSASWGAGVYNEQFF	15	TRBV20-1	TRBJ2-1
CASSYLLHAITGELFF	16	TRBV6-5	TRBJ2-2
CASSLLQQRVEQYF	14	TRBV28	TRBJ2-7
CATSIWTGGSFGYTF	15	TRBV15	TRBJ1-2
CSARSGPNEQFF	12	TRBV29-1	TRBJ2-1
CSAVASGIQETQYF	14	TRBV20-1	TRBJ2-5
CASGTNYEQYF	11	TRBV12-3/TRBV12-4	TRBJ2-7
CASSPSEVGELFF	13	TRBV14	TRBJ2-2
CASSVTSGEAAGELFF	16	TRBV4-2	TRBJ2-2
CASTQDRVRTGELFF	15	TRBV12-3/TRBV12-4	TRBJ2-2
CASNMGQGGQTQYF	14	TRBV6-1	TRBJ2-5
CASIPGLAADKNEQFF	16	TRBV27	TRBJ2-1
CASSLEQGRIETQYF	15	TRBV5-1	TRBJ2-5
CASSSRAPRNTGELFF	16	TRBV7-8	TRBJ2-2
CASRTPRRGGTGELFF	16	TRBV6-2/TRBV6-3	TRBJ2-2
CASSQDRSSGNTIYF	15	TRBV2	TRBJ1-3
CASTTGILNTGELFF	15	TRBV6-1	TRBJ2-2
CATRDSRTTGELFF	14	TRBV11-3	TRBJ2-2
CASSFERGPYEQYF	14	TRBV5-1	TRBJ2-7
CASSKWSCRPPSGNTIYF	18	TRBV21-1	TRBJ1-3
CASRPGQGNTEAFF	14	TRBV5-5	TRBJ1-1
CASSPEGAGGNTIYF	15	TRBV4-3	TRBJ1-3
CASSYSIGQYNEQFF	15	TRBV6-5	TRBJ2-1
CASSLEVRSGNTIYF	15	TRBV7-2	TRBJ1-3
CASSYYGSYNEQFF	14	TRBV6-2/TRBV6-3	TRBJ2-1
CASSYSQGMNTEAFF	15	TRBV6-5	TRBJ1-1
CAISERQNTGELFF	14	TRBV10-3	TRBJ2-2
CASSRIYEKLFF	12	TRBV4-1	TRBJ1-4
CSARDLLAGAADTQYF	16	TRBV20-1	TRBJ2-3
CASSLRGVSEQYF	13	TRBV5-1	TRBJ2-7